This T cell receptor (beta chain) emerged from a study of T cell repertoires in cytomegalovirus infection. Germline V gene data show CDR1 as SGHTA and CDR2 as FQGNSA. The length of the CDR3 is 15 residues. V shed 3 bases and J shed 0 bases, with 11 bases lying between them. TCRdb called the reads again in MiXCR, with one record for every CDR3 protein. Among 450,000 to 550,000 distinct CDR3 sequences listed, about two fifths were seen once. Concerning this clonotype: Antigen specificity is unknown.

This clonotype originated in a human donor in good health (CMV status not recorded). Some clones in this sample may be carry-over from other donors' samples. Sequenced here: cultured PBMCs, sampled from culture after CMV antigen stimulation. The chain has TRBV7-2 and TRBJ1-1; weak D call: TRBD1 (5 bases). CDR3 nucleotide sequence: TGTGCCAGCAGCTTTCAGGGCGGGGTGAACACTGAAGCTTTCTTT. Translated, it gives CASSFQGGVNTEAFF.